The T cell receptor (beta chain) under discussion was sequenced for a study of chemoradiotherapy in HPV16-positive cancers. Repertoires were sampled repeatedly during chemoradiotherapy. Germline V gene sequence: CDR1 SGHVS, CDR2 FNYEAQ. CDR3 length: 16 residues. The germline V and J ends were trimmed by 5 bases and 6 bases, with 20 bases remaining between them. Libraries were prepared by immunoSEQ multiplex PCR; TCRdb keeps only in-frame clonotypes and omits some of them. The table lists roughly 25,000 clones, approximately 94% of them singletons, with over 2.5% in the top ten. This specimen was acquired from a patient who underwent chemoradiotherapy. The J gene is TRBJ2-1, the V gene TRBV7-6; the D is unclear. This TCR derives from a human donor with HPV-associated anogenital cancer. The CDR3 sequence: CASSIANPGLPNEQFF. The CDR3 DNA reads as TGTGCCAGCAGCATCGCAAACCCCGGCCTACCCAATGAGCAGTTCTTC.